This T cell receptor beta chain was recorded in a study of CD8 T cells in Susac syndrome. Worth noting for this clonotype: Its specificity is unknown.

RNA was extracted with the RNeasy kit, and a quantity of about 0.45 to 1 ug was reverse transcribed using random hexamers. TCRdb reprocessed the immunoSEQ multiplex PCR reads with MiXCR, giving one entry per CDR3 protein. This table has 95,000 to 150,000 distinct CDR3 sequences, nearly 96% appearing once. Regarding the study as a whole: Where Susac syndrome CD4+ T cell repertoires were concerned, no clonal expansion was evident.

Blood CD8+ and CD4+ T cells underwent high-throughput TCR beta sequencing. Both CD4+ and CD8+ T cells were negatively isolated, and TEMRA cells underwent FACS enrichment. Sample: CD4+ T cells from PBMCs. This sequence was found in a human donor with Susac syndrome.

CDR3: CASSSKTGISTDTQYF. CDR3 nucleotides: TGTGCCAGCAGCTCGAAGACAGGAATAAGCACAGATACGCAGTATTTT. This chain links TRBV7-2 with TRBJ2-3; D might be TRBD1 (6 bases). Trimming cost V 4 bases and J 0 bases, with 14 bases left between them. CDR3 length: 16 amino acids. CDR1 is SGHTA, CDR2 FQGNSA, per germline.